Detailed here is one TCR beta chain. The ends lost 6 bases at V and 0 bases at J; junction bases unmatched: 8. The CDR3 covers 16 residues. Germline lookup yields CDR1 MNHEY and CDR2 SMNVEV (reference sequence). The sample belongs to a study of blood T cell repertoires in COVID-19. As for the study in general: From T cells, B-cell-depleted T cells, or PBMCs came the material, which was cDNA or gDNA.

Original processing notes: Estimated nucleated cell counts came from reference gene primer amplification. Repertoires were generated with immunoSEQ multiplex PCR, while TCRdb's copy carries only in-frame clones and drops some. Clone size and the V and J calls come from that table; the DNA yielded D and trimming. The data contain about 330,000 clones, approximately 86% of them singletons. Seattle researchers signed up patients amid active infection and tracked them longitudinally. The sequence was collected from a man aged 25 to 45 with COVID-19, enrolled during active disease. Sequences were obtained from peripheral blood. This chain joins TRBV27 and TRBJ2-1; the match to TRBD1 covers 7 bases. CDR3 in amino acids: CASSWDSLSSYNEQFF. As DNA, the CDR3 is TGTGCCAGCAGCTGGGACAGCCTCAGCTCCTACAATGAGCAGTTCTTC.